The sequence of this T cell receptor beta chain was determined in a study of blood T cells in healthy people across ages. Broader study findings: Naive and antigen-experienced cells were not separated, limiting conclusive comparison. Roughly linearly, TCR beta diversity per million T cells fell as age increased.

Isolating PBMCs gave at least 6 million of these cells per sample. The CDR3 is made up of 16 amino acids. Between the trimmed V and J ends, which lost 1 base and 3 bases, there was a span of 17 bases. The germline V gene has CDR1 SQVTM and CDR2 ANQGSEA. For this clonotype: The antigen remains undetermined.

Primers used in a second PCR of about 7 to 12 cycles were a sample-barcoded 5' primer and a J-beta primer mix. TCRdb reanalysed the 5' RACE reads using MiXCR and keeps one entry per CDR3 protein. The table shows over 500,000 distinct CDR3 sequences, with about 28% occurring only once. This sample was also put to use in a study of T cells of mothers and their children. From that report: The whole RNA yield was converted to cDNA, approximately 1.6 ug per 15 ul.

The receptor was isolated from a boy younger than 10 in good health. The chain combines TRBV29-1 with TRBJ2-3; the D call may be TRBD1 or TRBD2 (5 bases each). The sequenced material came from blood. CDR3 nucleotide sequence: TGCAGCGTTGAAGGGTATGAGGCAGGGACGACAGATACGCAGTATTTT. It translates to CSVEGYEAGTTDTQYF.